The T cell receptor (beta chain) described here comes from a study of shared clonotypes between healthy human individuals. There are 14 residues in the CDR3. Germline CDR1 reads MNHNY; CDR2 reads SVGAGI (reference sequence). V lost 2 bases and J lost 6; bases outside the gene matches: 6. In replicate PCRs of sorted subsets, approximately 200 ng DNA, tens of thousands of T cell genomes, was used. Sequencing used immunoSEQ multiplex PCR; TCRdb keeps in-frame clones, though not all of them. The top ten clones hold about 1% of a sample with some 1.5 million clones, about 96% of them seen once. Sample: naive CD4+ T cells sorted from blood. Sample subset: CD45RA+ positively selected. The V call is TRBV6-6, the J call TRBJ1-2, with 7 nucleotides matching TRBD1. The TCR was taken from a man aged 30 to 39 in good health. This CDR3 reads CASSYIRQGHGYTF. As DNA, the CDR3 is TGTGCCAGCAGTTACATTCGACAGGGCCATGGCTACACCTTC.